The 31 T cell receptor beta chains reported below all come from one sample, sequenced in a study of human T cells and chemical hapten exposure. TCRdb re-called the RACE reads through MiXCR, storing one row per CDR3 protein. The data show approximately 91,000 distinct CDR3 sequences, 11% seen once. Described time point: patch test 2, 6 weeks after DPC sensitization. This sample's treatment: therapeutic diphenylcyclopropenone sensitization with weekly scalp DPC. The specimen was whole blood, collected in connection with sensitization to the hapten diphenylcyclopropenone (DPC). The source of these receptors is a man in his late teens or twenties with alopecia areata. Some clones in this sample may be carry-over from other donors' samples.

This clonotype came up many times. The chain employs TRBV6-2 or TRBV6-3 and TRBJ1-2; possibly TRBD1 for D (5 bases). V lost 5 bases and J lost 4, with 14 bases in between. Germline V gives CDR1 MNHEY, CDR2 SVGEGT. The CDR3 covers 14 residues. The CDR3 coding sequence is TGTGCCAGCAGTCCGGATGAGGGGCGCTATGGCTACACCTTC. It yields the protein CASSPDEGRYGYTF.

The chain combines TRBV20-1 with TRBJ1-5; 11 bases are a match to TRBD1. Germline CDR1 is DFQATT and CDR2 is SNEGSKA (reference sequence). The V gene end was trimmed by 5 bases and the J gene end by 5 bases; junction bases not matched to a gene: 5. The CDR3 spans 14 residues. As DNA, the CDR3 is TGCAGTGCTGGGGGACAGGGGGACTATCAGCCCCAGCATTTT. Protein product: CSAGGQGDYQPQHF.

This rearrangement joins TRBV19 to TRBJ2-7, with 7 bases identical to TRBD1. Germline V CDR1 and CDR2: LNHDA, SQIVND (reference sequence). The CDR3 runs 14 residues. Trimming cost V 6 bases and J 2 bases; bases outside gene matches: 7. In DNA form, the CDR3 reads TGTGCCAGTAGCGACGGGACAGAGGCCTACGAGCAGTACTTC. Residues: CASSDGTEAYEQYF.

There are many counts of this clonotype. The J gene is TRBJ2-1, the V gene TRBV11-2; TRBD1 agrees at 7 bases. The CDR3 runs 13 residues. CDR1 and CDR2 (germline): SGHAT, FQNNGV. V dropped 1 base and J dropped 8; count of bases not matched to a gene: 2. The CDR3 loop reads CASSLGQGDEQFF. The CDR3 DNA is TGTGCCAGCAGCTTAGGACAGGGTGATGAGCAGTTCTTC.

This clonotype came up many times. This chain connects TRBV18 to TRBJ1-1; the D is unclear. The CDR3 has 14 amino acids. The germline V gene encodes CDR1 KGHSH and CDR2 LQKENI. Trimming removed 2 bases from V and 2 bases from J, with 9 bases in between. The CDR3 coding sequence is TGTGCCAGCTCACCAGAGATTTTAAACACTGAAGCTTTCTTT. It specifies CASSPEILNTEAFF.

The rearrangement links TRBV9 to TRBJ1-1, with a tentative D call TRBD1 (6 bases). The ends were cut back, 3 bases at V and 11 bases at J, with 17 bases in the middle. The CDR3 sequence is 13 residues long. CDR1 is SGDLS and CDR2 is YYNGEE in the germline V gene. CDR3 protein: CASSAKGGALAFF. The CDR3 coding sequence is TGTGCCAGCAGCGCGAAGGGGGGCGCGCTGGCTTTCTTT. Using reference TRBV9 and TRBJ1-1 for the parts outside the CDR3, the full variable domain is DSGVTQTPKHLITATGQRVTLRCSPRSGDLSVYWYQQSLDQGLQFLIQYYNGEERAKGNILERFSAQQFPDLHSELNLSSLELGDSALYFCASSAKGGALAFFGQGTRLTVV.

The sample holds many counts of this clonotype. This rearrangement joins TRBV7-3 to TRBJ2-3; 8 positions match TRBD1. J was trimmed by 0 bases and V by 2 bases; bases with no gene match: 4. This CDR3 comprises 16 residues. The germline V gene encodes CDR1 SGHTA and CDR2 FQGTGA. The CDR3 spells CASSLQGARSTDTQYF. CDR3 nucleotides: TGTGCCAGCAGCTTACAGGGGGCGCGAAGCACAGATACGCAGTATTTT. Together with reference TRBV7-3 and TRBJ2-3, the CDR3 gives the full variable domain: GAGVSQTPSNKVTEKGKYVELRCDPISGHTALYWYRQSLGQGPEFLIYFQGTGAADDSGLPNDRFFAVRPEGSVSTLKIQRTERGDSAVYLCASSLQGARSTDTQYFGPGTRLTVL.

This clonotype occurred a few times. The rearrangement uses TRBV3-1 and TRBJ2-1; TRBD2 might be the D (6 bases). The CDR3 has 14 residues. Germline CDR1 reads LGHDT; CDR2 reads YNNKEL (reference sequence). V was clipped by 0 bases and J by 6 bases, with 9 bases between them. CDR3 sequence (DNA): TGTGCCAGCAGCCAAGAGGGGGGAGCCAATGAGCAGTTCTTC. It specifies CASSQEGGANEQFF.

This clonotype was picked up a small number of times. The gene calls are TRBV19 and TRBJ1-6; D is unresolved. Looked up from germline, CDR1 is LNHDA and CDR2 is SQIVND (reference sequence). The CDR3 runs 13 residues. Deletions cut 6 bases from V and 7 bases from J, with 10 bases between. This CDR3 is CASSPTVNSPLHF. The CDR3 DNA reads as TGTGCCAGTAGCCCGACGGTGAATTCACCCCTCCACTTT.

Comment on this clonotype: At one end, the junction sequence differs from germline, possibly due to a read error. Here the CDR3 reads CVSSLTPPRQSPSNQPQHF. DNA for the CDR3: TGTGTCAGCAGCTTAACGCCGCCCCGACAGTCTCCGAGCAATCAGCCCCAGCATTTT. The chain couples TRBV7-6 to TRBJ1-5; D possibly corresponds to TRBD1 (5 bases). The germline gives CDR1 SGHVS, CDR2 FNYEAQ. This CDR3 has 19 residues.

The J gene is TRBJ2-3, the V gene TRBV29-1; D is uncertain. Germline CDR1 SQVTM, CDR2 ANQGSEA. CDR3 length equals 11 residues. V was cut by 5 bases and J by 3 bases, with 6 bases left in between. The CDR3 is CSVSKTDTQYF. The CDR3 region has the DNA TGCAGCGTTAGTAAAACAGATACGCAGTATTTT.

This clonotype has at least ten counts. The chain combines TRBV7-2 with TRBJ2-5, with a weak D call TRBD2 (5 bases). The CDR3 covers 16 residues. Germline CDR1 and CDR2: SGHTA and FQGNSA. The germline V and J ends were trimmed by 5 bases and 2 bases, with 18 bases remaining between them. This CDR3 reads CASSLSSGDLQETQYF. DNA for the CDR3: TGTGCCAGCAGCCTATCGTCCGGGGATTTGCAAGAGACCCAGTACTTC.

Many counts were recorded for this clonotype. The chain has TRBV4-3 and TRBJ1-5; D is possibly TRBD1 (6 bases). Per the germline V gene, CDR1 is LGHNA and CDR2 is YSLEER. This CDR3 has 15 residues. The V gene lost 0 bases and the J gene lost 5 bases, with 11 bases spanning the gap. CDR3 in amino acids: CASSQDAGGHQPQHF. Written as DNA, the CDR3 is TGCGCCAGCAGCCAAGATGCGGGGGGGCATCAGCCCCAGCATTTT.

This clonotype appeared a few times. The genes are TRBV4-1 and TRBJ1-2; unclear D gene. V shed 1 base and J shed 4 bases, with 13 bases lying between them. The CDR3 totals 15 residues. Germline-derived CDR1 and CDR2 are MGHRA and YSYEKL. This chain's CDR3 is CASSQGSSTIYGYTF. The CDR3 DNA sequence: TGCGCCAGCAGCCAAGGTTCCAGTACTATCTATGGCTACACCTTC.

This clonotype was recorded at least ten times. This rearrangement joins TRBV6-2 or TRBV6-3 to TRBJ1-5; D is undetermined. CDR3 length: 11 residues. V was shortened by 4 bases and J by 6 bases, with 4 bases between the two germline ends. CDR1 is MNHEY, CDR2 SVGEGT, per germline. The CDR3 nucleotides are TGTGCCAGCAGTTCTGGTCAGCCCCAGCATTTT. This encodes CASSSGQPQHF.

This clonotype was seen more than once but under ten times. The chain is built from TRBV7-9 and TRBJ2-5; 7 positions match TRBD1. CDR3 length: 13 residues. Losses at the gene ends were 8 bases for V and 1 base for J; bases not matched to a gene: 4. CDR1 and CDR2 (germline): SEHNR, FQNEAQ (reference sequence). The CDR3: CASFRDSQETQYF. The CDR3, as DNA: TGTGCCAGCTTCCGGGACAGCCAAGAGACCCAGTACTTC.

The rearrangement joins TRBV29-1 to TRBJ2-2; 8 bases are shared with TRBD1. Germline loops: CDR1 SQVTM, CDR2 ANQGSEA. V lost 3 bases, J lost 7 bases, and 4 bases stayed unmatched. The CDR3 totals 13 residues. The CDR3 coding sequence is TGCAGCGTTGATAGACAGGGGATCGGGGAGCTGTTTTTT. Amino acids: CSVDRQGIGELFF.

The gene calls are TRBV5-1 and TRBJ2-5, with TRBD1 identical over 9 bases. The CDR3 is 15 residues long. V was pared by 5 bases and J by 5 bases, with 10 bases of the junction left unmatched. Germline assignment: CDR1 SGHRS and CDR2 YFSETQ. Here the CDR3 DNA reads TGCGCCAGCAGACCGGGACAGGGAAGAAAGGAGACCCAGTACTTC. Amino acids: CASRPGQGRKETQYF.

This clonotype showed up many times. This chain joins TRBV7-6 and TRBJ2-3, with D unclear. Per the germline V gene, CDR1 is SGHVS and CDR2 is FNYEAQ. The length of the CDR3 is 14 residues. Trimming stripped 0 bases from V and 6 bases from J, with 10 bases between. The CDR3 nucleotides are TGTGCCAGCAGCTTAGCGGAACCTAGTGATACGCAGTATTTT. It translates to CASSLAEPSDTQYF.

The gene calls are TRBV18 and TRBJ1-6; D is ambiguous. The CDR3 runs to 13 residues. Looked up from germline, CDR1 is KGHSH and CDR2 is LQKENI. The V end lost 3 bases, the J end lost 9 bases, and 9 bases lay between the germline ends. DNA of the CDR3: TGTGCCAGCTCACCGTACGGGAGTTCACCCCTCCACTTT. Residues: CASSPYGSSPLHF.

There are many counts of this clonotype. The chain is built from TRBV7-3 and TRBJ2-3; a possible D gene is TRBD1 (5 bases). Trimming cost V 5 bases and J 7 bases, with 19 bases left between them. The V gene's germline CDR1 is SGHTA and CDR2 FQGTGA. CDR3 length equals 15 residues. CDR3 nucleotide sequence: TGTGCCAGCAGCCCCCAAGCGTCACGGACAAATACGCAGTATTTT. This codes for CASSPQASRTNTQYF.

This clonotype was recorded many times. The chain carries TRBV19 and TRBJ1-5, with TRBD1 matching 7 bases. The germline gives CDR1 LNHDA, CDR2 SQIVND (reference sequence). V shed 0 bases, J shed 6 bases, and the junction held 8 bases outside the gene matches. The CDR3 loop spans 16 amino acids. CDR3 DNA: TGTGCCAGTAGTATAGACACAGGGGCAGGTACTCAGCCCCAGCATTTT. Protein sequence: CASSIDTGAGTQPQHF.

This chain uses TRBV11-2 with TRBJ2-5; TRBD2 is a possible D gene (6 bases). This CDR3 spans 19 amino acids. With 4 bases removed from V and 2 bases from J, the gap between germline ends came to 26 bases. Germline CDR1 and CDR2: SGHAT and FQNNGV. CDR3 DNA sequence: TGTGCCAGCAGCTCCTCCCCCGGGGCTAGCGTGACCCCACAAGAGACCCAGTACTTC. Translation: CASSSSPGASVTPQETQYF.

This clonotype occurred many times. The chain combines TRBV11-2 with TRBJ2-1, with D uncertain. The V and J ends lost 1 base and 0 bases respectively, with 7 bases between them. Germline CDR1 is SGHAT and CDR2 is FQNNGV. CDR3 length: 15 amino acids. CDR3 DNA: TGTGCCAGCAGCTTAGCTGGCCCCTCCTACAATGAGCAGTTCTTC. Its protein is CASSLAGPSYNEQFF.

This clonotype showed up just a few times. The chain joins TRBV29-1 to TRBJ2-7, with a tentative D call TRBD1 (5 bases). Trimming took off 7 bases at V and 2 bases at J, with 27 bases between the two ends. Germline V gene data show CDR1 as SQVTM and CDR2 as ANQGSEA. This CDR3 contains 17 residues. DNA of the CDR3: TGCAGCGCTGTGGTAGGGGTATTAAGCCCCAGCGCCTACGAGCAGTACTTC. Translated: CSAVVGVLSPSAYEQYF.

V and J are TRBV7-3 and TRBJ1-1, with 7 bases that match TRBD1. V dropped 5 bases and J dropped 5; count of bases not matched to a gene: 5. The CDR3 covers 13 residues. The germline V gene has CDR1 SGHTA and CDR2 FQGTGA. The chain's CDR3 is CASSPVQGTEAFF. CDR3 in DNA: TGTGCCAGCAGCCCGGTACAGGGGACTGAAGCTTTCTTT.

The rearrangement links TRBV20-1 to TRBJ1-5; 8 bases fit TRBD1. This CDR3 is built from 12 residues. J lost 5 bases, V lost 6 bases, and 3 bases had no gene match. From germline, CDR1 is DFQATT and CDR2 SNEGSKA (reference sequence). The CDR3 DNA reads as TGCAGTGCGGAGGACAGGGATCAGCCCCAGCATTTT. The encoded protein is CSAEDRDQPQHF.

The gene calls are TRBV20-1 and TRBJ1-5; a possible D gene is TRBD1 (6 bases). The germline V gene encodes CDR1 DFQATT and CDR2 SNEGSKA (reference sequence). V was pared by 4 bases and J by 0 bases, with 10 bases between. The CDR3 is 14 residues long. CDR3 region: CSATRQDSNQPQHF. In DNA form, the CDR3 reads TGCAGTGCTACCCGACAGGATAGCAATCAGCCCCAGCATTTT.

This clonotype has just a few counts. The rearrangement uses TRBV7-9 and TRBJ2-2; TRBD1 aligns across 9 bases. The germline CDR1 and CDR2 sequences are SEHNR and FQNEAQ (reference sequence). The CDR3 covers 13 residues. Trimming took 11 bases from V and 4 from J; bases not matched to a gene: 5. In nucleotides, the CDR3 is TGTGCCCCCGGACAGGGGATCACCGGGGAGCTGTTTTTT. Its protein is CAPGQGITGELFF.

The chain recombines TRBV7-9 with TRBJ1-5, with D possibly matching TRBD1 (5 bases). The germline CDR1 and CDR2 sequences are SEHNR and FQNEAQ (reference sequence). V shed 0 bases and J shed 5 bases, with 11 bases lying between them. CDR3 size: 15 residues. The CDR3 spells CASSLAGPGDQPQHF. The CDR3, as DNA: TGTGCCAGCAGCTTAGCGGGGCCAGGAGATCAGCCCCAGCATTTT.

The chain is built from TRBV20-1 and TRBJ2-2; D is unresolved. The CDR3 sequence is 13 residues long. The V and J ends lost 2 bases and 4 bases respectively, with 8 bases between them. Germline CDR1 DFQATT, CDR2 SNEGSKA (reference sequence). CDR3 amino acids: CSARRIGTGELFF. In DNA form, the CDR3 reads TGCAGTGCTAGACGGATCGGCACCGGGGAGCTGTTTTTT.